This T cell receptor beta chain was sequenced in a study of T cell responses to AZD1222 COVID-19 vaccine. Findings of the study overall: Baseline serology detected seropositivity in only a handful of AZD1222 recipients. Among vaccine-associated CD4 TCRs, coverage spanned spike, with dominance at 160-218 and 743-854. Without day 14 samples, only post-peak T cell repertoires were studied. The donors showed a predominance of white British ancestry and of females, with possible underestimation of clonal diversity.

Repertoires were generated with immunoSEQ multiplex PCR, while TCRdb's copy carries only in-frame clones and drops some. The data contain fewer than 85,000 clones, 88% of them singletons. As for this clone: Antigen specificity is unknown. Sequence at one end of the junction differs from germline and may be a read error.

The material was peripheral blood, obtained 28 days after the second dose of the MenACWY control vaccine. The source of this sequence is an adult who received the MenACWY meningococcal vaccine as a control.

The CDR3 sequence: CATSRERDAYQPQHF. The CDR3, as DNA: TGTGCCACCAGTAGAGAACGGGACGCCTATCAGCCCCAGCATTTT. This chain links TRBV15 with TRBJ1-5; tentative D call: TRBD1 (5 bases). Germline CDR1 and CDR2: LNHNV and YYDKDF (reference sequence). The CDR3 runs to 15 residues.